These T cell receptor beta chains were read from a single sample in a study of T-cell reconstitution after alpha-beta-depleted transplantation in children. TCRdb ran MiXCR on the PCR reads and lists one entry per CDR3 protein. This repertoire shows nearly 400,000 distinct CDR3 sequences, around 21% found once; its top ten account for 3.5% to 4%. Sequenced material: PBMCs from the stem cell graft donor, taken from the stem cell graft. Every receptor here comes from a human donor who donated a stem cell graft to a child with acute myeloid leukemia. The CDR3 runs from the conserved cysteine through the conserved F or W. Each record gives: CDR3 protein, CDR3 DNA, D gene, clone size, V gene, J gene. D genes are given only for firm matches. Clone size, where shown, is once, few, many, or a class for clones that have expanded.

CDR3aa: CASMRTANTGELFF; CDR3nt: TGTGCCAGCATGCGGACGGCGAACACCGGGGAGCTGTTTTTT; d_gene: -; abundance: -; v_gene: TRBV6-1; j_gene: TRBJ2-2
CDR3aa: CSATSASASYEQYF; CDR3nt: TGCAGTGCTACCTCCGCGTCGGCCTCCTACGAGCAGTACTTC; d_gene: -; abundance: -; v_gene: TRBV20-1; j_gene: TRBJ2-7
CDR3aa: CAISEGDRGITGELFF; CDR3nt: TGTGCCATCAGTGAAGGGGACAGGGGAATCACCGGGGAGCTGTTTTTT; d_gene: TRBD1; abundance: -; v_gene: TRBV10-3; j_gene: TRBJ2-2
CDR3aa: CASSWTSPYEQYF; CDR3nt: TGTGCCAGCAGTTGGACTAGCCCCTACGAGCAGTACTTC; d_gene: TRBD2; abundance: -; v_gene: TRBV28; j_gene: TRBJ2-7
CDR3aa: CASSLASMYTQYF; CDR3nt: TGTGCCAGCAGTTTAGCGTCGATGTATACGCAGTATTTT; d_gene: -; abundance: -; v_gene: TRBV12-3/TRBV12-4; j_gene: TRBJ2-3
CDR3aa: CASSLAGGGDTQYF; CDR3nt: TGTGCCAGCAGCCTAGCGGGAGGGGGAGATACGCAGTATTTT; d_gene: TRBD2; abundance: few; v_gene: TRBV12-3/TRBV12-4; j_gene: TRBJ2-3
CDR3aa: CSSGASEYISYNEQFF; CDR3nt: TGCAGCTCGGGGGCTAGCGAATACATCTCCTACAATGAGCAGTTCTTC; d_gene: -; abundance: -; v_gene: TRBV20-1; j_gene: TRBJ2-1
CDR3aa: CASSYGGGFMSGELFF; CDR3nt: TGTGCCAGCAGTTACGGGGGTGGGTTTATGTCCGGGGAGCTGTTTTTT; d_gene: -; abundance: -; v_gene: TRBV6-5; j_gene: TRBJ2-2
CDR3aa: CSVEDGAQGKGYEQYF; CDR3nt: TGCAGCGTTGAAGATGGGGCCCAGGGGAAAGGATACGAGCAGTACTTC; d_gene: -; abundance: few; v_gene: TRBV29-1; j_gene: TRBJ2-7
CDR3aa: CASSLRVQAEAFF; CDR3nt: TGTGCCAGCAGCTTAAGGGTGCAGGCTGAAGCTTTCTTT; d_gene: -; abundance: few; v_gene: TRBV7-3; j_gene: TRBJ1-1
CDR3aa: CAISEYGGSGYNEQFF; CDR3nt: TGTGCCATCAGTGAGTATGGCGGGAGTGGCTACAATGAGCAGTTCTTC; d_gene: TRBD2; abundance: few; v_gene: TRBV10-3; j_gene: TRBJ2-1
CDR3aa: CASRQLTDTQYF; CDR3nt: TGCGCCAGCAGACAGCTCACAGATACGCAGTATTTT; d_gene: -; abundance: few; v_gene: TRBV5-1; j_gene: TRBJ2-3
CDR3aa: CASSSGTSGRYEQYF; CDR3nt: TGTGCCAGCAGCTCAGGGACTAGCGGGAGGTACGAGCAGTACTTC; d_gene: TRBD2; abundance: -; v_gene: TRBV7-2; j_gene: TRBJ2-7
CDR3aa: CSVSGWGGNNEQFF; CDR3nt: TGCAGTGTTTCGGGCTGGGGCGGGAACAATGAGCAGTTCTTC; d_gene: -; abundance: many; v_gene: TRBV20-1; j_gene: TRBJ2-1
CDR3aa: CASSRISGTDNEQFF; CDR3nt: TGCGCCAGCAGCCGGATCAGCGGGACTGACAATGAGCAGTTCTTC; d_gene: TRBD2; abundance: -; v_gene: TRBV4-1; j_gene: TRBJ2-1
CDR3aa: CASSQERWRYNEQFF; CDR3nt: TGCGCCAGCAGCCAAGAACGGTGGCGTTACAATGAGCAGTTCTTC; d_gene: -; abundance: -; v_gene: TRBV4-1; j_gene: TRBJ2-1
CDR3aa: CASSERTARGTEAFF; CDR3nt: TGCGCCAGCAGCGAGAGGACAGCTAGGGGCACTGAAGCTTTCTTT; d_gene: -; abundance: -; v_gene: TRBV10-2; j_gene: TRBJ1-1
CDR3aa: CSASKMGREKLFF; CDR3nt: TGCAGTGCTAGCAAAATGGGCAGGGAAAAACTGTTTTTT; d_gene: -; abundance: few; v_gene: TRBV20-1; j_gene: TRBJ1-4
CDR3aa: CASTGGASGSRSVYEQYF; CDR3nt: TGTGCCAGCACCGGCGGAGCTAGCGGGAGTCGATCGGTTTACGAGCAGTACTTC; d_gene: TRBD2; abundance: few; v_gene: TRBV28; j_gene: TRBJ2-7
CDR3aa: CASSSSSGATIRNGELFF; CDR3nt: TGTGCCAGCAGTTCCTCTAGCGGGGCGACTATTAGAAACGGGGAGCTGTTTTTT; d_gene: TRBD2; abundance: -; v_gene: TRBV27; j_gene: TRBJ2-2
CDR3aa: CASSMELAGAETQYF; CDR3nt: TGTGCCAGCTCCATGGAGCTAGCGGGAGCAGAGACCCAGTACTTC; d_gene: TRBD2; abundance: -; v_gene: TRBV7-6; j_gene: TRBJ2-5
CDR3aa: CASTDRFYEQYF; CDR3nt: TGTGCCAGCACCGACAGATTCTACGAGCAGTACTTC; d_gene: -; abundance: few; v_gene: TRBV12-3/TRBV12-4; j_gene: TRBJ2-7
CDR3aa: CSGSDGDEQYF; CDR3nt: TGCAGTGGATCGGACGGGGACGAGCAGTACTTC; d_gene: -; abundance: -; v_gene: TRBV20-1; j_gene: TRBJ2-7
CDR3aa: CASSLGEGRSNQPQHF; CDR3nt: TGTGCCAGCAGTTTAGGGGAAGGGAGGAGCAATCAGCCCCAGCATTTT; d_gene: -; abundance: -; v_gene: TRBV12-3/TRBV12-4; j_gene: TRBJ1-5
CDR3aa: CASLYGGSYEQYF; CDR3nt: TGTGCCAGCCTGTACGGGGGCTCCTACGAGCAGTACTTC; d_gene: -; abundance: few; v_gene: TRBV6-1; j_gene: TRBJ2-7
CDR3aa: CASSPTGGKNEKLFF; CDR3nt: TGTGCCAGCAGTCCTACAGGGGGGAAAAATGAAAAACTGTTTTTT; d_gene: TRBD1; abundance: few; v_gene: TRBV12-3/TRBV12-4; j_gene: TRBJ1-4
CDR3aa: CASSYSLSDTIQYF; CDR3nt: TGTGCCAGCAGTTACTCCCTTTCGGACACCATTCAGTACTTC; d_gene: -; abundance: many; v_gene: TRBV6-5; j_gene: TRBJ2-4